One sample yielded the 3 T cell receptor beta chains listed below, sequenced in a study of spatial heterogeneity in lung cancer (dated by TCRdb to the late 2010s). The time point label, as the study defines it: sample taken at primary tumor resection. For TCR sequencing, whole RNA was extracted from tumor and nontumor lung tissue, or from cryopreserved PBMC samples, and no cell sorting was done. The protocol used for the library was 5' RACE. Sequencing took place on a NextSeq 500. TCRdb handled the public reads itself, with Q25 trimming in fastp and clone calling in MiXCR, and kept productive beta chains. Entries are consolidated by CDR3 protein sequence, retaining the most common genes and DNA. The sample table contains tens of thousands of distinct CDR3 sequences; only one count was recorded for approximately 12% of them. Roughly 39% of the sample is taken by the ten largest. The sequenced sample was PBMCs, obtained at surgery. All receptors derive from a male donor with early-stage non-small cell lung cancer.

The table lists this clonotype with many counts. This chain joins TRBV9 and TRBJ2-7; 9 bases map to TRBD1. The J segment lost 3 bases and the V segment lost 2 bases, leaving 6 bases of the junction unmatched. The CDR3 is 15 amino acids. In germline, CDR1 is SGDLS, CDR2 YYNGEE. The CDR3 coding sequence is TGTGCCAGCAGCGTCGGGGACAGGGCCTTCTACGAGCAGTACTTC. As protein: CASSVGDRAFYEQYF.

V gene TRBV27 combines with J gene TRBJ2-7, with TRBD2 as a possible D gene (6 bases). The CDR3 consists of 15 residues. Trimming removed 3 bases from V and 7 bases from J, with 19 bases in between. Germline CDR1 and CDR2: MNHEY and SMNVEV (reference sequence). DNA for the CDR3: TGTGCCAGCAGTTTCTCGGCGGGACCCGTTGGGGAGCAGTACTTC. It yields the protein CASSFSAGPVGEQYF.

The rearrangement links TRBV20-1 to TRBJ2-4; 9 bases fit TRBD1. Trimming took 5 bases from V and 0 from J; bases not matched to a gene: 2. The V gene's germline CDR1 is DFQATT and CDR2 SNEGSKA (reference sequence). CDR3 size: 14 residues. CDR3 nucleotides: TGCAGTGCTCTGACAGGGGGAGCCAAAAACATTCAGTACTTC. Its protein is CSALTGGAKNIQYF.